The source of this T cell receptor beta chain is a study of identifying expanded T cells in peripheral blood. Regarding the study as a whole: About 1.2 clones differed between technical replicates, versus approximately 16 and 19 over time. Variance in clone template counts between approximately 2-week samples significantly increased with total template count across all healthy donors.

About this clone: Its antigen is unknown.

Using immunoSEQ multiplex PCR, the repertoire was profiled, and TCRdb retains in-frame clones only, with some absent. The table lists about 85,000 clones, roughly 91% of them singletons. The CDR3 has 16 amino acids. Trimming shortened V by 4 bases and J by 4 bases, and 19 bases separated the two germline ends. Germline V lookup: CDR1 SGHNT, CDR2 YYREEE (reference sequence). Collection occurred without any documented infections or immune events in donors. The V gene is TRBV5-4, the J gene TRBJ2-3; tentative D call: TRBD1 (6 bases). What was sequenced was blood. This clonotype originated in a person between 18 and 69 years old in good health. The DNA for the CDR3 is TGTGCCAGCAGCACGCCACTGGGACACCAAGCAGATACGCAGTATTTT. This translates into CASSTPLGHQADTQYF.